This is a list of T cell receptor beta chains from one sample in a study of T cell repertoires in cytomegalovirus infection. Each CDR3 protein gets one entry after TCRdb re-called the reads with MiXCR. This sample carries more than 400,000 distinct CDR3 sequences, around a quarter of them seen once, and the ten largest clones take roughly an eighth. The sequencing sample was made of PBMCs. The receptors derive from a human donor in good health (CMV status not recorded). Some clones in this sample may be carry-over from other donors' samples. CDR3s include the opening cysteine and the closing phenylalanine or tryptophan. D genes are given only for firm matches. Where a row states a size, it is once, few, many or the class of an expanded clone; other rows omit it.

j_gene: TRBJ1-1; d_gene: NA; v_gene: TRBV7-8; len: 15; abundance: few; CDR3aa: CASSFQGTLNTEAFF; CDR3nt: TGTGCCAGCAGCTTCCAAGGGACACTGAACACTGAAGCTTTCTTT
j_gene: TRBJ1-5; d_gene: NA; v_gene: TRBV28; len: 16; abundance: few; CDR3aa: CASSLIPTGGNQPQHF; CDR3nt: TGTGCCAGCAGTTTAATCCCCACGGGCGGGAATCAGCCCCAGCATTTT
j_gene: TRBJ2-1; d_gene: TRBD1; v_gene: TRBV5-4; len: 16; abundance: NA; CDR3aa: CAGGAGTGVRNNEQFF; CDR3nt: TGTGCCGGCGGGGCGGGGACAGGGGTCCGGAACAATGAGCAGTTCTTC
j_gene: TRBJ2-2; d_gene: NA; v_gene: TRBV7-2; len: 13; abundance: many; CDR3aa: CASGPPNTGELFF; CDR3nt: TGTGCCAGCGGGCCGCCGAACACCGGGGAGCTGTTTTTT
j_gene: TRBJ2-2; d_gene: TRBD1; v_gene: TRBV29-1; len: 16; abundance: few; CDR3aa: CSVEGGTGGYGGELFF; CDR3nt: TGCAGCGTTGAAGGAGGGACAGGGGGTTATGGCGGGGAGCTGTTTTTT
j_gene: TRBJ2-5; d_gene: NA; v_gene: TRBV12-3/TRBV12-4; len: 14; abundance: many; CDR3aa: CASSWASRTETQYF; CDR3nt: TGTGCCAGCAGTTGGGCTAGCAGGACGGAGACCCAGTACTTC
j_gene: TRBJ2-7; d_gene: TRBD1; v_gene: TRBV12-3/TRBV12-4; len: 16; abundance: NA; CDR3aa: CASSSTPGQGVNEQYF; CDR3nt: TGTGCCAGCAGTTCGACACCGGGACAGGGTGTCAACGAGCAGTACTTC
j_gene: TRBJ2-1; d_gene: NA; v_gene: TRBV5-1; len: 15; abundance: NA; CDR3aa: CASSLARPSYNEQFF; CDR3nt: TGCGCCAGCAGCTTGGCCCGGCCGTCATACAATGAGCAGTTCTTC
j_gene: TRBJ2-3; d_gene: TRBD2; v_gene: TRBV27; len: 15; abundance: many; CDR3aa: CASSLGLAVTDTQYF; CDR3nt: TGTGCCAGCAGTTTAGGGCTAGCGGTCACAGATACGCAGTATTTT
j_gene: TRBJ1-6; d_gene: NA; v_gene: TRBV4-3; len: 14; abundance: few; CDR3aa: CASSQDLPNSPLHF; CDR3nt: TGCGCCAGCAGCCAGGACTTGCCTAATTCACCCCTCCACTTT
j_gene: TRBJ1-1; d_gene: NA; v_gene: TRBV4-3; len: 13; abundance: NA; CDR3aa: CASSQVADTEAFF; CDR3nt: TGCGCCAGCAGCCAAGTGGCAGACACTGAAGCTTTCTTT
j_gene: TRBJ2-3; d_gene: NA; v_gene: TRBV12-5; len: 15; abundance: few; CDR3aa: CASGSGPYPPDTQYF; CDR3nt: TGTGCTAGTGGTTCAGGACCTTACCCGCCTGATACGCAGTATTTT
j_gene: TRBJ2-3; d_gene: TRBD2; v_gene: TRBV4-1; len: 14; abundance: few; CDR3aa: CASSRSGGGDTQYF; CDR3nt: TGCGCCAGCAGCCGTAGCGGGGGAGGGGATACGCAGTATTTT
j_gene: TRBJ2-5; d_gene: NA; v_gene: TRBV6-2/TRBV6-3; len: 13; abundance: once; CDR3aa: CASSWGPAETQYF; CDR3nt: TGTGCCAGCAGTTGGGGCCCGGCAGAGACCCAGTACTTC
j_gene: TRBJ1-1; d_gene: TRBD1; v_gene: TRBV6-1; len: 16; abundance: NA; CDR3aa: CASSDTVTGAGTEAFF; CDR3nt: TGTGCCAGCAGTGACACGGTGACAGGGGCCGGCACTGAAGCTTTCTTT
j_gene: TRBJ1-1; d_gene: TRBD1; v_gene: TRBV4-1; len: 11; abundance: few; CDR3aa: CAIQGEAEAFF; CDR3nt: TGCGCCATCCAGGGGGAGGCTGAAGCTTTCTTT
j_gene: TRBJ2-5; d_gene: NA; v_gene: TRBV7-7; len: 14; abundance: many; CDR3aa: CASSLAGNQETQYF; CDR3nt: TGTGCTAGCAGCTTAGCAGGGAACCAAGAGACCCAGTACTTC
j_gene: TRBJ2-2; d_gene: TRBD1; v_gene: TRBV6-2/TRBV6-3; len: 16; abundance: few; CDR3aa: CASSYSRDRGSGELFF; CDR3nt: TGTGCCAGCAGTTACTCGCGGGACAGGGGCTCCGGGGAGCTGTTTTTT
j_gene: TRBJ2-5; d_gene: NA; v_gene: TRBV7-2; len: 15; abundance: many; CDR3aa: CASSLAGLSQETQYF; CDR3nt: TGTGCCAGCAGCTTAGCAGGACTGTCACAAGAGACCCAGTACTTC
j_gene: TRBJ1-5; d_gene: NA; v_gene: TRBV20-1; len: 15; abundance: few; CDR3aa: CSANPSGWGNQPQHF; CDR3nt: TGCAGTGCCAACCCTAGTGGATGGGGCAATCAGCCCCAGCATTTT
j_gene: TRBJ2-7; d_gene: TRBD1; v_gene: TRBV20-1; len: 13; abundance: NA; CDR3aa: CSASTGGSYEQYF; CDR3nt: TGCAGTGCTAGCACAGGGGGGTCCTACGAGCAGTACTTC
j_gene: TRBJ1-1; d_gene: NA; v_gene: TRBV12-3/TRBV12-4; len: 15; abundance: NA; CDR3aa: CATRPGSWGNTEAFF; CDR3nt: TGTGCCACCCGCCCAGGGAGCTGGGGGAACACTGAAGCTTTCTTT
j_gene: TRBJ1-5; d_gene: NA; v_gene: TRBV6-8; len: 14; abundance: NA; CDR3aa: CASSYSNRHQPQHF; CDR3nt: TGTGCCAGCAGTTACTCAAACCGACATCAGCCCCAGCATTTT
j_gene: TRBJ1-1; d_gene: NA; v_gene: TRBV7-8; len: 15; abundance: many; CDR3aa: CASRRRGVGQSGAFF; CDR3nt: TGTGCCAGCAGAAGGAGAGGGGTGGGCCAAAGCGGAGCTTTCTTT
j_gene: TRBJ2-3; d_gene: NA; v_gene: TRBV2; len: 16; abundance: NA; CDR3aa: CARTQSPSGSTDTQYF; CDR3nt: TGTGCCCGAACCCAATCTCCCAGCGGGAGCACAGATACGCAGTATTTT
j_gene: TRBJ2-3; d_gene: TRBD2; v_gene: TRBV7-2; len: 16; abundance: many; CDR3aa: CASTLIGGRGADTQYF; CDR3nt: TGTGCCAGCACCCTCATAGGCGGGAGGGGAGCAGATACGCAGTATTTT
j_gene: TRBJ2-2; d_gene: TRBD1; v_gene: TRBV4-1; len: 17; abundance: NA; CDR3aa: CASSQGPGQGGPGELFF; CDR3nt: TGCGCCAGCAGCCAAGGACCGGGACAGGGAGGTCCCGGGGAGCTGTTTTTT
j_gene: TRBJ1-5; d_gene: NA; v_gene: TRBV7-2; len: 15; abundance: many; CDR3aa: CASSLDGSLNQPQHF; CDR3nt: TGTGCCAGCAGCTTAGACGGGAGCCTCAATCAGCCCCAGCATTTT
j_gene: TRBJ2-1; d_gene: TRBD2; v_gene: TRBV28; len: 15; abundance: NA; CDR3aa: CASTGGLAGVFEQFF; CDR3nt: TGTGCCAGCACTGGGGGACTAGCGGGAGTATTTGAGCAGTTCTTC
j_gene: TRBJ2-3; d_gene: TRBD2; v_gene: TRBV5-1; len: 14; abundance: NA; CDR3aa: CASSISGSSDTQYF; CDR3nt: TGCGCCAGCAGCATTAGCGGGAGTTCGGATACGCAGTATTTT
j_gene: TRBJ2-3; d_gene: NA; v_gene: TRBV15; len: 16; abundance: few; CDR3aa: CATSRGGPGSTDTQYF; CDR3nt: TGTGCCACCAGCAGGGGAGGTCCCGGGTCCACAGATACGCAGTATTTT
j_gene: TRBJ2-7; d_gene: NA; v_gene: TRBV28; len: 15; abundance: NA; CDR3aa: CASSSTDKTPYEQYF; CDR3nt: TGTGCCAGCAGTTCCACGGACAAAACCCCCTACGAGCAGTACTTC
j_gene: TRBJ2-1; d_gene: NA; v_gene: TRBV20-1; len: 13; abundance: NA; CDR3aa: CSARSFSPNEQFF; CDR3nt: TGCAGTGCTAGATCCTTTAGTCCCAATGAGCAGTTCTTC
j_gene: TRBJ2-5; d_gene: NA; v_gene: TRBV5-3; len: 15; abundance: NA; CDR3aa: CARSLGCGPQETQYF; CDR3nt: TGTGCCAGAAGCTTGGGCTGTGGACCACAAGAGACCCAGTACTTC
j_gene: TRBJ1-2; d_gene: NA; v_gene: TRBV3-1; len: 13; abundance: few; CDR3aa: CASSQGLTYGYTF; CDR3nt: TGTGCCAGCAGCCAAGGTCTTACGTATGGCTACACCTTC
j_gene: TRBJ2-1; d_gene: TRBD2; v_gene: TRBV30; len: 14; abundance: NA; CDR3aa: CAWSELAGVVEQFF; CDR3nt: TGTGCCTGGAGTGAATTAGCGGGAGTTGTTGAGCAGTTCTTC
j_gene: TRBJ2-3; d_gene: TRBD2; v_gene: TRBV7-2; len: 12; abundance: many; CDR3aa: CASRRGEDTQYF; CDR3nt: TGTGCCAGCAGGCGGGGGGAAGATACGCAGTATTTT